One sample yielded the 6 T cell receptor beta chains listed below, sequenced in a study of T cells in Graves' hyperthyroidism and ophthalmopathy. RNA transcripts yielded amplified TCR beta CDR3 regions. The TCR CDR3 first-round RT-PCR relied on the HTBI primer set. One entry per CDR3 protein results from TCRdb running MiXCR on the multiplex PCR reads. The sample carries fewer than 600,000 distinct CDR3 sequences, around 14% recorded once. Specimen: blood. The receptors here all came from a woman under 30 with Graves' hyperthyroidism.

Ten or more counts support this clonotype. The chain links TRBV10-3 to TRBJ2-5; TRBD2 aligns across 9 bases. The CDR3 covers 16 residues. Germline lookup yields CDR1 ENHRY and CDR2 SYGVKD. The junction had 10 bases not matched to a gene; V was cut back by 4 bases and J by 4 bases. The CDR3 protein is CAISGRLAERGETQYF. CDR3 nucleotides: TGTGCCATCAGTGGCAGACTAGCGGAGAGGGGAGAGACCCAGTACTTC.

This chain joins TRBV5-5 and TRBJ2-7; the D gene is possibly TRBD1 (5 bases). V dropped 2 bases and J dropped 0 bases, with 9 bases sitting between them. From germline, CDR1 is SGHKS and CDR2 YYEKEE (reference sequence). This CDR3 contains 14 residues. In DNA, the CDR3 is TGTGCCAGCAGCTTTCCGACAGCCTCCTACGAGCAGTACTTC. Amino acid sequence: CASSFPTASYEQYF.

This clonotype was detected only a few times. The chain joins TRBV7-9 to TRBJ2-7; D unresolved. This CDR3 is 14 amino acids long. V dropped 2 bases and J dropped 5 bases, with 13 bases sitting between them. Germline V lookup: CDR1 SEHNR, CDR2 FQNEAQ (reference sequence). The CDR3 DNA reads TGTGCCAGCAGCTTACGTCCCAGCCTCCACGAGCAGTACTTC. It encodes CASSLRPSLHEQYF.

This clonotype was picked up many times. The chain uses TRBV7-9 and TRBJ1-3; D remains ambiguous. Germline CDR1 is SEHNR and CDR2 is FQNEAQ (reference sequence). The CDR3 runs to 13 residues. The V gene lost 1 base and the J gene lost 3 bases, with 4 bases spanning the gap. CDR3 sequence (DNA): TGTGCCAGCAGCTTAGAAAGTGGAAACACCATATATTTT. It specifies CASSLESGNTIYF.

This clonotype was detected ten times or more. This chain joins TRBV12-3 or TRBV12-4 and TRBJ1-5, with 7 bases that match TRBD1. The CDR3 spans 12 residues. Germline trimming cut 4 bases from V and 11 bases from J; bases unmatched to any gene: 5. The CDR3 nucleotides are TGTGCCAGCAGTTCGTCAGGGGGGGCCCAGCATTTT. It codes for CASSSSGGAQHF.

Remarks on this clonotype: One base away lies a much larger clone, so this may be a sequencing read error. The V gene is TRBV10-3, the J gene TRBJ2-2; D is unclear. This CDR3 has 16 amino acids. Germline lookup yields CDR1 ENHRY and CDR2 SYGVKD. CDR3 coding DNA: TGTGCCATCGGTGATTTCCCCGAGACGAACACCGGGGAGCTGTTTTTT. Residues: CAIGDFPETNTGELFF.